The rows below give T cell receptor beta chains drawn from one sample of a study of shared T cell receptors in the human thymus. Only in-frame clones appear in the TCRdb table, and some are missing; sequencing was by immunoSEQ multiplex PCR. The data contain over 650,000 clones, 70% to 90% of them singletons. A further study also used this sample, focusing on human thymus T cells.

Material for sequencing was thymocytes. These receptors all stem from a boy younger than two with a congenital heart defect. Both conserved end residues are part of each CDR3. The D gene is left open where the match is weak. Part of the rows lack a size; the others show once, few, many or a class for expanded clones.

>NA|TRBJ1-5|TRBV19|once
TGTGCCAGTAGTATGCGGGGGCCGGCCAAAGATAGCAATCAGCCCCAGCATTTT
CASSMRGPAKDSNQPQHF
>TRBD2|TRBJ2-5|TRBV5-1|NA
TGCGCCAGCAGCTTGGAGGGGGGACTAGTGGCTGAGACCCAGTACTTC
CASSLEGGLVAETQYF
>TRBD1|TRBJ2-1|TRBV4-3|NA
TGCGCCAGCAGCCAGGGACAGGGGGTGCAGTTCTTC
CASSQGQGVQFF
>NA|TRBJ1-2|TRBV12-2|NA
TGTGCAAGTCGCTTAGGGAACAGCCATGATCGGGGCTACACCTTC
CASRLGNSHDRGYTF
>NA|TRBJ1-4|TRBV28|NA
TGTGCCAGCAGTTCAACCCCGGGACGGGGGGCGCCAACTAATGAAAAACTGTTTTTT
CASSSTPGRGAPTNEKLFF
>NA|TRBJ1-2|TRBV14|NA
TGTGCCAGCAGCCGGACAGTGTCCTATGGCTACACCTTC
CASSRTVSYGYTF
>NA|TRBJ1-5|TRBV28|NA
TGTGCCCCAATGATACACCAGCCCCAGCATTTT
CAPMIHQPQHF
>TRBD1|TRBJ2-2|TRBV11-3|NA
TGTGCCAGCAGCTCCGGGACAGGGGGGACCGGGGAGCTGTTTTTT
CASSSGTGGTGELFF
>NA|TRBJ1-4|TRBV28|NA
TGTGCCAGCAGTTTAACCAGAGGCCGCCACCATGAAAAACTGTTTTTT
CASSLTRGRHHEKLFF
>TRBD1|TRBJ2-7|TRBV5-4|few
TGTGCCAGCAGCTCAACGGACAGGGCTGACGAGCAGTACTTC
CASSSTDRADEQYF
>TRBD1|TRBJ1-1|TRBV4-3|NA
TGCGCCAGCAGCCAAGATTTAGGACAGGGACGGACTGAAGCTTTCTTT
CASSQDLGQGRTEAFF
>NA|TRBJ2-7|TRBV7-2|NA
TGTGCCAGCAGCTTGATAGATCGGGAGCTGGGTTTGTGCTACGAGCAGTACTTC
CASSLIDRELGLCYEQYF
>TRBD1|TRBJ2-5|TRBV9|NA
TGTGCCAGCAGCGTAGAGGACAGGGGGTGGACGGAGACCCAGTACTTC
CASSVEDRGWTETQYF
>TRBD1|TRBJ1-3|TRBV28|NA
TGTGCCAGCAGTTTAGTGAGGGGGCCTGCAAGCTCTGGAAACACCATATATTTT
CASSLVRGPASSGNTIYF
>TRBD1|TRBJ2-2|TRBV28|NA
TGTGCCAGCAGGGACAGGGTTGTCGGGGAGCTGTTTTTT
CASRDRVVGELFF
>NA|TRBJ2-7|TRBV19|NA
TGTGCCAGTAGTATACGGGTGGCCCCCGGGTACGAGCAGTACTTC
CASSIRVAPGYEQYF
>TRBD2|TRBJ2-7|TRBV6-6|NA
TGTGCCAGCAGTTACGGCGGGAGAAGACCTTTTTGCGAGCAGTACTTC
CASSYGGRRPFCEQYF